The following is a T cell receptor (beta chain) sequence with its context. This specimen belongs to a study of blood T cell repertoires in COVID-19. The wider study: Samples representing acute and convalescent COVID-19 were sourced from the United States, Italy and Spain. Nucleic acid was either cDNA or gDNA, and it came from T cells, B-cell-depleted T cells, or PBMCs.

Under the authors' procedure: Reference gene primer amplification in the assay estimated nucleated cell counts. Sequencing used immunoSEQ multiplex PCR; TCRdb keeps in-frame clones, though not all of them. The DNA was the basis for D and trimming; V, J and clone size are from that table. The table records more than 200,000 clones, about 86% of them present only once. Sequenced input: peripheral blood. The TCR originated in a man aged 80 or over with acute or convalescent COVID-19.

This CDR3 is CASSLRVTYNEQFF. CDR3 DNA: TGTGCCAGCAGCCTCAGGGTTACCTACAATGAGCAGTTCTTC. The rearrangement joins TRBV3-1 (or the pseudogene TRBV3-2) to TRBJ2-1, with D possibly TRBD1 on 5 matching bases. V dropped 4 bases and J dropped 2 bases, with 9 bases sitting between them. The germline CDR1 and CDR2 sequences are LGHDT and YNNKEL (reference sequence). This CDR3 spans 14 amino acids.